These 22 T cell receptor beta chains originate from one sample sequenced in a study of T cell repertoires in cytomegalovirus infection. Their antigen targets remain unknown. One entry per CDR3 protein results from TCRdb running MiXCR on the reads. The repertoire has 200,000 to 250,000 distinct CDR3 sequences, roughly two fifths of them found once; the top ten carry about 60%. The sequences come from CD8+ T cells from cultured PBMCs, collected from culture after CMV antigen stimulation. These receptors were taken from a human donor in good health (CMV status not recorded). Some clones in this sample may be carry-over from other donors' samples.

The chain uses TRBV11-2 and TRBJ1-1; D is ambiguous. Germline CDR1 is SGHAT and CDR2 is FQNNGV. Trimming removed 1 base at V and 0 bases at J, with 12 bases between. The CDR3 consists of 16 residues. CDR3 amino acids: CASSLGRGMMNTEAFF. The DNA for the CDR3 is TGTGCCAGCAGCTTAGGAAGAGGGATGATGAACACTGAAGCTTTCTTT. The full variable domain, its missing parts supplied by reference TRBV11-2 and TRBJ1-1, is EAGVAQSPRYKIIEKRQSVAFWCNPISGHATLYWYQQILGQGPKLLIQFQNNGVVDDSQLPKDRFSAERLKGVDSTLKIQPAKLEDSAVYLCASSLGRGMMNTEAFFGQGTRLTVV.

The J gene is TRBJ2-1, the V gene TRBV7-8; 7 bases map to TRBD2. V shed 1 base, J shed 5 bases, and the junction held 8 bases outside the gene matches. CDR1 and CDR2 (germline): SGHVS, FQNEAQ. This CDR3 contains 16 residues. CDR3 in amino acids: CASSLVRSGGDNEQFF. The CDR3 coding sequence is TGTGCCAGCAGCTTAGTTCGGTCGGGGGGTGACAATGAGCAGTTCTTC.

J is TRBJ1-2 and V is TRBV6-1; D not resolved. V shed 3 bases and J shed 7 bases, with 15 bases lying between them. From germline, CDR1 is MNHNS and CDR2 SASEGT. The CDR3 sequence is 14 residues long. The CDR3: CASSDTGSRTGYTF. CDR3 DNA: TGTGCCAGCAGTGATACCGGGTCGAGAACTGGCTACACCTTC.

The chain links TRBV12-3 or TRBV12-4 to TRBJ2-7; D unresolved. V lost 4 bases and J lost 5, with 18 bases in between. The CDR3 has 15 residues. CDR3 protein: CASSSVGMRTDEQYF. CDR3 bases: TGTGCCAGCAGTTCAGTTGGTATGCGTACGGACGAGCAGTACTTC.

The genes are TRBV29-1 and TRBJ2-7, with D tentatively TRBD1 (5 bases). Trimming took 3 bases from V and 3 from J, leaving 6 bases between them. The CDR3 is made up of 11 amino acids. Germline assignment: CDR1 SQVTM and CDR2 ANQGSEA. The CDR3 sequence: CSVDRDYEQYF. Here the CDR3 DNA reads TGCAGCGTTGACAGGGACTACGAGCAGTACTTC.

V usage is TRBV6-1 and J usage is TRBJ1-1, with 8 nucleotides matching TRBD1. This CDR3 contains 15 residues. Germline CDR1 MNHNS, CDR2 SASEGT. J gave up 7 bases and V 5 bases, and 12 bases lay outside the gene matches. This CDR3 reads CASSLYRGMGGEAFF. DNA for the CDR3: TGTGCCAGCAGTCTCTACAGGGGGATGGGGGGTGAAGCTTTCTTT.

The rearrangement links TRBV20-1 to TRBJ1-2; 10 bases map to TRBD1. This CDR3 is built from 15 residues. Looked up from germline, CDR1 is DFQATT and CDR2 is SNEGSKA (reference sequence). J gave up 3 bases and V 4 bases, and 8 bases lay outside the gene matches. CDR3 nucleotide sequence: TGCAGTGCTACAACCGGGACAGGGGAATACTATGGCTACACCTTC. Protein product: CSATTGTGEYYGYTF.

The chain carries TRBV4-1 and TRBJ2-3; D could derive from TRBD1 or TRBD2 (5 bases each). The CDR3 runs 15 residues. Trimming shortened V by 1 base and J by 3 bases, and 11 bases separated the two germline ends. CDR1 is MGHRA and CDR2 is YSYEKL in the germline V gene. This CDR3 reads CASSQAGSGTDTQYF. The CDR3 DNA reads TGCGCCAGCAGCCAAGCAGGGAGTGGGACAGATACGCAGTATTTT.

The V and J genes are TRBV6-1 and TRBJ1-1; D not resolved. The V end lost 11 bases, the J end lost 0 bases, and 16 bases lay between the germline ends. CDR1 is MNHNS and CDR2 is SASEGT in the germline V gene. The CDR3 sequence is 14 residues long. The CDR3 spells CASLRLGLNTEAFF. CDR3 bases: TGTGCCTCTCTAAGGTTGGGCTTGAACACTGAAGCTTTCTTT.

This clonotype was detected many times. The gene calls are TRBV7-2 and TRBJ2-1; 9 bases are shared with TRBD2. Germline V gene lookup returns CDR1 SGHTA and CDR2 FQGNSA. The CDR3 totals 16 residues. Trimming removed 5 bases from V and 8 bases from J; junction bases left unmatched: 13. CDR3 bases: TGTGCCAGCAGCCCCGTGGTTGGGCGGGGGGGCCATGAGCAGTTCTTC. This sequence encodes CASSPVVGRGGHEQFF.

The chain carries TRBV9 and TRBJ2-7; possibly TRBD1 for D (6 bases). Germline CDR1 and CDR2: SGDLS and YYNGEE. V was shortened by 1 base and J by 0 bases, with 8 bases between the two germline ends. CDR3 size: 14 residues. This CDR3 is CASSVRDTSYEQYF. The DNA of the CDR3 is TGTGCCAGCAGCGTACGGGACACCTCCTACGAGCAGTACTTC.

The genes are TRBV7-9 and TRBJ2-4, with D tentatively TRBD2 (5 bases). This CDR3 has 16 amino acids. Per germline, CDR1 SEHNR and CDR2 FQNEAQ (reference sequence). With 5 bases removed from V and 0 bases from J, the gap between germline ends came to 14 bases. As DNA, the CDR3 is TGTGCCAGCAGCCCTAGTGGAGGTCTAGCCAAAAACATTCAGTACTTC. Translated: CASSPSGGLAKNIQYF.

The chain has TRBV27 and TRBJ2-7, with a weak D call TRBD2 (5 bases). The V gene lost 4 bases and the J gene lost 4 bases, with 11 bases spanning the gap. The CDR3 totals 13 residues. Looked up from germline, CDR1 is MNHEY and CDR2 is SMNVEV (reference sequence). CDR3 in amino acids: CASSYGSGYEQYF. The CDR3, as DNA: TGTGCCAGCAGTTATGGTTCGGGGTACGAGCAGTACTTC.

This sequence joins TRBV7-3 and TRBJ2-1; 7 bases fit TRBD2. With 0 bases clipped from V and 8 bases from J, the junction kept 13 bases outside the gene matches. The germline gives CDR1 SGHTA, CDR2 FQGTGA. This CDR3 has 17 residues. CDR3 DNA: TGTGCCAGCAGCTTAACTCCGTCTAGCGGCGCTTTTGATGAGCAGTTCTTC. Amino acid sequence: CASSLTPSSGAFDEQFF.

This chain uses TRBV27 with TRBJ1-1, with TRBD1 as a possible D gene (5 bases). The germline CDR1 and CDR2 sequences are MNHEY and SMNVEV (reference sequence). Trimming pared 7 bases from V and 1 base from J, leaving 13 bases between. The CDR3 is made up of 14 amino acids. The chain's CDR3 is CASKDNTGNTEAFF. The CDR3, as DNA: TGTGCCAGCAAGGATAACACAGGGAACACTGAAGCTTTCTTT.

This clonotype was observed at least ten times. The CDR3 sequence is CASSSPSSYNEQFF. The CDR3 nucleotides are TGTGCCAGCAGCTCCCCGAGCTCCTACAATGAGCAGTTCTTC. The chain has TRBV7-8 and TRBJ2-1, with unresolved D. This CDR3 contains 14 residues. CDR1 SGHVS and CDR2 FQNEAQ come from the germline V gene. V was pared by 4 bases and J by 0 bases, with 7 bases between.

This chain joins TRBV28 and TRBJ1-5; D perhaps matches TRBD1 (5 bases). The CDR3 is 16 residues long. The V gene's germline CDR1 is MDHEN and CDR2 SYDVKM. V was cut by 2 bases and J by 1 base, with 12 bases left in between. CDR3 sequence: CASSLRDLGSNQPQHF. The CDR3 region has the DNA TGTGCCAGCAGTTTAAGGGACTTGGGGAGCAATCAGCCCCAGCATTTT. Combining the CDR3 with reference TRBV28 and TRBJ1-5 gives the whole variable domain DVKVTQSSRYLVKRTGEKVFLECVQDMDHENMFWYRQDPGLGLRLIYFSYDVKMKEKGDIPEGYSVSREKKERFSLILESASTNQTSMYLCASSLRDLGSNQPQHFGDGTRLSIL.

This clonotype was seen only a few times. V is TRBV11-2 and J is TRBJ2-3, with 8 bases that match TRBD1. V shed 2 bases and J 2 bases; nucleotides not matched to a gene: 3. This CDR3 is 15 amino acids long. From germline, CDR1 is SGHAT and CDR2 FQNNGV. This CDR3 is CASSLWGQDTDTQYF. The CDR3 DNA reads TGTGCCAGCAGCTTATGGGGACAGGACACAGATACGCAGTATTTT.

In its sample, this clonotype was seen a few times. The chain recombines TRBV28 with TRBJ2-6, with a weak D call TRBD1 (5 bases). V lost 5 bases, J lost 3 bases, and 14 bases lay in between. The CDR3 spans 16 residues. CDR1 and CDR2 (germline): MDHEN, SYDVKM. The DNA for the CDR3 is TGTGCCAGCAGTGCCTTATCAGGGCATGGGGCCAACGTCCTGACTTTC. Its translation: CASSALSGHGANVLTF.

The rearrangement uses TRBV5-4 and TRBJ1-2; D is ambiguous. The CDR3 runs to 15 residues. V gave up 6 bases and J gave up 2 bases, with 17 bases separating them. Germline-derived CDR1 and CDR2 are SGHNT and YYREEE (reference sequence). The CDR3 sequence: CASTMVAALNYGYTF. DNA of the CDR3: TGTGCCAGCACCATGGTAGCAGCCTTGAACTATGGCTACACCTTC.

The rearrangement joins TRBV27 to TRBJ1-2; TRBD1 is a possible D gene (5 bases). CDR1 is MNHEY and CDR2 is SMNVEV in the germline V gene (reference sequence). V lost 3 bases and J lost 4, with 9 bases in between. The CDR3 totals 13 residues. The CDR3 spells CASSFGGSYGYTF. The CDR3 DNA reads TGTGCCAGCAGTTTTGGGGGTTCCTATGGCTACACCTTC.

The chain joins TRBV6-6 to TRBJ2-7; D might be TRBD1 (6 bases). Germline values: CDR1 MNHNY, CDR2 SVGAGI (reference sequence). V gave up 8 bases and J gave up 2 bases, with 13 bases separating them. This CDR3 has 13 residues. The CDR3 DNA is TGTGCCAGCCAAGAGGGGGTTCCCTACGAGCAGTACTTC. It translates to CASQEGVPYEQYF.